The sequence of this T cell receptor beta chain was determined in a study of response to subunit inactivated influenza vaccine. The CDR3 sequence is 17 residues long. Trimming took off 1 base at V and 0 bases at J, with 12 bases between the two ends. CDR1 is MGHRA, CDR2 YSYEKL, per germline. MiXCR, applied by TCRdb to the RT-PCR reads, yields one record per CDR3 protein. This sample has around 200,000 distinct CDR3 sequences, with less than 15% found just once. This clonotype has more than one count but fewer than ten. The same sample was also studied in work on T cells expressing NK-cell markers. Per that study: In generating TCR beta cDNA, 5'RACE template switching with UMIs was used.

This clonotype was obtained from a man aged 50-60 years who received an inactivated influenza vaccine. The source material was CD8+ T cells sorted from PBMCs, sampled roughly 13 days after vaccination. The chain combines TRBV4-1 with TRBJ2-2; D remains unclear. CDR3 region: CASSQVTATSNTGELFF. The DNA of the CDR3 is TGCGCCAGCAGCCAAGTCACGGCAACTTCGAACACCGGGGAGCTGTTTTTT.